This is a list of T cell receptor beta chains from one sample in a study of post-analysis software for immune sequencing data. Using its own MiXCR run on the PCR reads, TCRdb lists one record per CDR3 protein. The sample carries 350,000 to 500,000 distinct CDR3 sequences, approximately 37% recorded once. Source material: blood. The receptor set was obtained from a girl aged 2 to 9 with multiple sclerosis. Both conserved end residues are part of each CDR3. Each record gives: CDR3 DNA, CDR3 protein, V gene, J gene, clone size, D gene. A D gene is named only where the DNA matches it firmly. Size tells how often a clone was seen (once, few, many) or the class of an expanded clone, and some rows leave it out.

CDR3 DNA: TGTGCCAGCAGCTTCGCGAAGGGACCTAATCAGCCCCAGCATTTT
CDR3 protein: CASSFAKGPNQPQHF
V gene: TRBV11-2
J gene: TRBJ1-5
clone size: .
D gene: .

CDR3 DNA: TGTGCCAGCAGCGTAGTCGGTGAGCAGTTCTTC
CDR3 protein: CASSVVGEQFF
V gene: TRBV7-2
J gene: TRBJ2-1
clone size: .
D gene: .

CDR3 DNA: TGCAGTGCTTCATGGGGACGGGAAAACATTCAGTACTTC
CDR3 protein: CSASWGRENIQYF
V gene: TRBV20-1
J gene: TRBJ2-4
clone size: few
D gene: .

CDR3 DNA: TGCGCCAGCAGCTGGCCGGGGCTAGCGGGAGGAAACATTCAGTACTTC
CDR3 protein: CASSWPGLAGGNIQYF
V gene: TRBV5-1
J gene: TRBJ2-4
clone size: few
D gene: TRBD2

CDR3 DNA: TGCAGCGTGTTCGGACTAGCGGGAGACGAGCAGTACTTC
CDR3 protein: CSVFGLAGDEQYF
V gene: TRBV29-1
J gene: TRBJ2-7
clone size: few
D gene: TRBD2

CDR3 DNA: TGTGCCAGCAGTCCGACTAGCGGGAGGTCCAAAAACATTCAGTACTTC
CDR3 protein: CASSPTSGRSKNIQYF
V gene: TRBV12-3/TRBV12-4
J gene: TRBJ2-4
clone size: .
D gene: TRBD2

CDR3 DNA: TGTGCCAGCAGTTTATTCCCCTATCCCGCTTCGGACGTCCTTACTGGGGCCAACGTCCTGACTTTC
CDR3 protein: CASSLFPYPASDVLTGANVLTF
V gene: TRBV27
J gene: TRBJ2-6
clone size: few
D gene: .

CDR3 DNA: TGTGCCAGCAGCTTAGGAGGCGGCGGGGGGGCCCGAAGCTCCTACAATGAGCAGTTCTTC
CDR3 protein: CASSLGGGGGARSSYNEQFF
V gene: TRBV13
J gene: TRBJ2-1
clone size: .
D gene: TRBD2

CDR3 DNA: TGCGCCAGCAGCTCCGAGAGGACAGAACAAGAGACCCAGTACTTC
CDR3 protein: CASSSERTEQETQYF
V gene: TRBV5-1
J gene: TRBJ2-5
clone size: few
D gene: .

CDR3 DNA: TGTGCCAGCAGGGGTAGCACAGATACGCAGTATTTT
CDR3 protein: CASRGSTDTQYF
V gene: TRBV27
J gene: TRBJ2-3
clone size: many
D gene: .

CDR3 DNA: TGTGCCAGCAGCTTTTTATCGGAGGGCACAGATACGCAGTATTTT
CDR3 protein: CASSFLSEGTDTQYF
V gene: TRBV7-2
J gene: TRBJ2-3
clone size: .
D gene: .

CDR3 DNA: TGTGCCAGCAGCCAGACGGGGCCGAGCTCCTACAATGAGCAGTTCTTC
CDR3 protein: CASSQTGPSSYNEQFF
V gene: TRBV13
J gene: TRBJ2-1
clone size: .
D gene: .

CDR3 DNA: TGTGCCAGCAGCTTAGGGTATTCCTCAGATACGCAGTATTTT
CDR3 protein: CASSLGYSSDTQYF
V gene: TRBV7-2
J gene: TRBJ2-3
clone size: .
D gene: .

CDR3 DNA: TGTGCCATCAGTGGACAGGGGGCGGGGGAGACCCAGTACTTC
CDR3 protein: CAISGQGAGETQYF
V gene: TRBV10-3
J gene: TRBJ2-5
clone size: .
D gene: TRBD1

CDR3 DNA: TGTGCCAGCAGTGAATCACACAGGGTTCTTTTTGGATCGGCTAACTATGGCTACACCTTC
CDR3 protein: CASSESHRVLFGSANYGYTF
V gene: TRBV2
J gene: TRBJ1-2
clone size: .
D gene: .

CDR3 DNA: TGTGCCAGCAGCGGGAGGGGGCGAAACTATGGCTACACCTTC
CDR3 protein: CASSGRGRNYGYTF
V gene: TRBV3-1
J gene: TRBJ1-2
clone size: .
D gene: TRBD1

CDR3 DNA: TGTGCCAGCAGCCGGGAGCTGGCGGGAGGGGGTGAGCAGTTCTTC
CDR3 protein: CASSRELAGGGEQFF
V gene: TRBV5-8
J gene: TRBJ2-1
clone size: few
D gene: TRBD2

CDR3 DNA: TGCAGCGTTGAGGGAGGTGGGAAACTGTTTTTT
CDR3 protein: CSVEGGGKLFF
V gene: TRBV29-1
J gene: TRBJ1-4
clone size: .
D gene: .

CDR3 DNA: TGTGCCAGCAGCTTCGGCCTAGCGGGAAGGAATGAGCAGTTCTTC
CDR3 protein: CASSFGLAGRNEQFF
V gene: TRBV7-2
J gene: TRBJ2-1
clone size: .
D gene: TRBD2

CDR3 DNA: TGCGCCAGCTTGCTGACAGTTGAAGAGACCCAGTACTTC
CDR3 protein: CASLLTVEETQYF
V gene: TRBV10-2
J gene: TRBJ2-5
clone size: .
D gene: .

CDR3 DNA: TGCAGCGTCAGATCAGGGGTGGCTAATGAAAAACTGTTTTTT
CDR3 protein: CSVRSGVANEKLFF
V gene: TRBV29-1
J gene: TRBJ1-4
clone size: few
D gene: .

CDR3 DNA: TGTGCCAGCTCGACAACGACAGGGCTTCCCGGCTACACCTTC
CDR3 protein: CASSTTTGLPGYTF
V gene: TRBV18
J gene: TRBJ1-2
clone size: few
D gene: TRBD1

CDR3 DNA: TGCAGTGCCTTGACGACTAGCGGGAGTGGTGATGAGCAGTTCTTC
CDR3 protein: CSALTTSGSGDEQFF
V gene: TRBV20-1
J gene: TRBJ2-1
clone size: few
D gene: TRBD2